The entry below describes one TCR beta chain. Its antigen is not known. The PCR used 60 Vbeta and 13 Jbeta primers. As handled by the study authors: A later analysis tallied about 80 million unique TCR beta chains, 8.5 million to 11 million of them shared. Generated by immunoSEQ multiplex PCR, the TCRdb table keeps only in-frame clones and is missing some. From that table come the V and J calls and clone size; the DNA was used to work out D and trimming. The repertoire holds about 180,000 clones, with 80% to 90% as singletons. This CDR3 has 14 residues. Trimming took 9 bases from V and 6 from J, leaving 21 bases between them. CDR1 is SGHTA and CDR2 is FQGNSA in the germline V gene. The data originate from a study of cytomegalovirus exposure and HLA in healthy donors. Study findings and constraints: The authors later found HLA-associated TCR beta chains more clonally expanded than equally common others. Reportedly, a later analysis found an Asian-associated ancestry cluster had fewer N-insertions than the roughly 700-donor mean.

The rearrangement joins TRBV7-2 to TRBJ2-7; D gene unclear. This TCR was sampled from a girl between 2 and 10 years old in good health and CMV-seropositive. What was sequenced was PBMCs. The CDR3 region is CASEPGRKTGEQYF. CDR3 DNA sequence: TGTGCCAGTGAGCCCGGTAGGAAAACGGGCGAGCAGTACTTC.